This is a list of T cell receptor beta chains from one sample in a study of T-cell reconstitution after alpha-beta-depleted transplantation in children. TCRdb re-called the PCR reads through MiXCR, storing one row per CDR3 protein. The data show about 200,000 distinct CDR3 sequences, around a sixth seen once. The sequenced sample was PBMCs, mostly from graft donor cells, obtained 360 days after TCRalphabeta/CD19-depleted stem cell transplant. All receptors come from a male patient aged 2 to 9 who had a stem cell transplant for acute lymphoblastic leukemia, so the T cells may come from the graft donor. The CDR3 runs from the conserved cysteine through the conserved F or W. Fields, in order: V gene, D gene, clone size, J gene, CDR3 protein, CDR3 DNA. A D gene is named only where the DNA matches it firmly. Some rows have no size entry. The others give once, few or many, or a class for an expanded clone.

v_gene: TRBV7-2
d_gene: TRBD2
abundance: -
j_gene: TRBJ2-3
CDR3aa: CASSLAFGGDTQYF
CDR3nt: TGTGCCAGCAGCTTAGCGTTCGGGGGGGATACGCAGTATTTT

v_gene: TRBV5-6
d_gene: -
abundance: -
j_gene: TRBJ1-2
CDR3aa: CASSSFRGLGGYTF
CDR3nt: TGTGCCAGCAGCTCTTTTCGGGGGCTTGGTGGCTACACCTTC

v_gene: TRBV20-1
d_gene: TRBD1
abundance: -
j_gene: TRBJ2-6
CDR3aa: CSASLGQVGANVLTF
CDR3nt: TGCAGTGCTAGTCTCGGACAGGTTGGGGCCAACGTCCTGACTTTC

v_gene: TRBV30
d_gene: -
abundance: few
j_gene: TRBJ2-1
CDR3aa: CAWRVRTFNEQFF
CDR3nt: TGTGCCTGGAGGGTTAGAACTTTCAATGAGCAGTTCTTC

v_gene: TRBV29-1
d_gene: TRBD1
abundance: -
j_gene: TRBJ2-1
CDR3aa: CSVNQGALRNEQFF
CDR3nt: TGCAGCGTGAACCAGGGGGCTCTAAGGAATGAGCAGTTCTTC

v_gene: TRBV5-6
d_gene: TRBD1
abundance: -
j_gene: TRBJ2-7
CDR3aa: CASSFPSGQGGNEQYF
CDR3nt: TGTGCCAGCAGCTTCCCCTCGGGACAGGGGGGCAACGAGCAGTACTTC

v_gene: TRBV4-1
d_gene: -
abundance: -
j_gene: TRBJ2-7
CDR3aa: CASSQETGTVNYEQYF
CDR3nt: TGCGCCAGCAGCCAGGAAACCGGGACCGTCAACTACGAGCAGTACTTC

v_gene: TRBV27
d_gene: TRBD1
abundance: -
j_gene: TRBJ1-2
CDR3aa: CASGLQGTGGNYGYTF
CDR3nt: TGTGCCAGCGGGCTCCAAGGGACAGGGGGCAACTATGGCTACACCTTC

v_gene: TRBV5-1
d_gene: -
abundance: -
j_gene: TRBJ2-2
CDR3aa: CASSLDTGRFTGELFF
CDR3nt: TGCGCCAGCAGCTTGGATACAGGGCGGTTCACCGGGGAGCTGTTTTTT

v_gene: TRBV29-1
d_gene: -
abundance: -
j_gene: TRBJ2-7
CDR3aa: CSVVGRTDSSYEQYF
CDR3nt: TGCAGCGTTGTGGGGAGAACGGATAGCTCCTACGAGCAGTACTTC

v_gene: TRBV3-1
d_gene: TRBD2
abundance: once
j_gene: TRBJ2-2
CDR3aa: CASSQEPPGPRGRTGELFF
CDR3nt: TGTGCCAGCAGCCAAGAGCCCCCCGGGCCGCGGGGGAGGACCGGGGAGCTGTTTTTT

v_gene: TRBV29-1
d_gene: -
abundance: -
j_gene: TRBJ2-1
CDR3aa: CSVEVKSSYNEQFF
CDR3nt: TGCAGCGTTGAAGTCAAGAGCTCCTACAATGAGCAGTTCTTC

v_gene: TRBV12-3/TRBV12-4
d_gene: TRBD1
abundance: many
j_gene: TRBJ1-5
CDR3aa: CASSSLGQGGNQPQHF
CDR3nt: TGTGCCAGCAGTTCGCTTGGACAGGGGGGGAATCAGCCCCAGCATTTT

v_gene: TRBV28
d_gene: -
abundance: -
j_gene: TRBJ1-1
CDR3aa: CASSLFLGGRPPNTEAFF
CDR3nt: TGTGCCAGCAGTTTATTTCTTGGGGGTCGACCACCTAACACTGAAGCTTTCTTT

v_gene: TRBV12-5
d_gene: -
abundance: many
j_gene: TRBJ1-1
CDR3aa: CASGLAQGFTEAFF
CDR3nt: TGTGCTAGTGGTCTAGCCCAGGGGTTCACTGAAGCTTTCTTT

v_gene: TRBV5-1
d_gene: -
abundance: -
j_gene: TRBJ2-7
CDR3aa: CASSLERDSYEQYF
CDR3nt: TGCGCCAGCAGCTTGGAAAGGGACTCCTACGAGCAGTACTTC

v_gene: TRBV13
d_gene: -
abundance: few
j_gene: TRBJ2-6
CDR3aa: CASSLGSWRAPGANVLTF
CDR3nt: TGTGCCAGCAGCTTAGGCAGTTGGAGGGCCCCTGGGGCCAACGTCCTGACTTTC

v_gene: TRBV20-1
d_gene: TRBD2
abundance: -
j_gene: TRBJ2-3
CDR3aa: CSAHRPGGAFDTQYF
CDR3nt: TGCAGTGCCCACAGGCCGGGGGGGGCTTTTGATACGCAGTATTTT

v_gene: TRBV5-1
d_gene: TRBD2
abundance: few
j_gene: TRBJ2-3
CDR3aa: CASSLVGLAVGDTQYF
CDR3nt: TGCGCCAGCAGCTTGGTAGGACTAGCGGTGGGGGATACGCAGTATTTT

v_gene: TRBV5-1
d_gene: -
abundance: few
j_gene: TRBJ2-7
CDR3aa: CASSLGGRQGYEQYF
CDR3nt: TGCGCCAGCAGCTTGGGTGGGCGGCAAGGCTACGAGCAGTACTTC

v_gene: TRBV29-1
d_gene: TRBD1
abundance: few
j_gene: TRBJ2-7
CDR3aa: CSVSKRTGAKEQYF
CDR3nt: TGCAGCGTTTCTAAACGGACAGGCGCCAAGGAGCAGTACTTC

v_gene: TRBV6-1
d_gene: TRBD1
abundance: -
j_gene: TRBJ2-5
CDR3aa: CASSDRVRETQYF
CDR3nt: TGTGCCAGCTCAGACAGGGTTCGAGAGACCCAGTACTTC

v_gene: TRBV7-8
d_gene: -
abundance: many
j_gene: TRBJ2-5
CDR3aa: CASSSGVGLPTETQYF
CDR3nt: TGTGCCAGCAGTTCAGGCGTTGGACTACCTACAGAGACCCAGTACTTC

v_gene: TRBV5-6
d_gene: -
abundance: -
j_gene: TRBJ2-4
CDR3aa: CASSTGDNRRNIQYF
CDR3nt: TGTGCCAGCAGCACCGGGGACAACCGGCGGAACATTCAGTACTTC

v_gene: TRBV12-3/TRBV12-4
d_gene: -
abundance: -
j_gene: TRBJ1-4
CDR3aa: CASSFGWTALGEKLFF
CDR3nt: TGTGCCAGCAGTTTCGGATGGACAGCTTTGGGAGAAAAACTGTTTTTT

v_gene: TRBV4-3
d_gene: TRBD2
abundance: few
j_gene: TRBJ2-7
CDR3aa: CASSQRFGGDRPYEQYF
CDR3nt: TGCGCCAGCAGCCAACGTTTCGGGGGGGACCGACCCTACGAGCAGTACTTC

v_gene: TRBV6-6
d_gene: -
abundance: many
j_gene: TRBJ2-3
CDR3aa: CASSVGTDTQYF
CDR3nt: TGTGCCAGCAGTGTCGGCACAGATACGCAGTATTTT

v_gene: TRBV27
d_gene: -
abundance: many
j_gene: TRBJ1-2
CDR3aa: CASSSQDKPGYTF
CDR3nt: TGTGCCAGCAGTTCTCAGGACAAGCCTGGCTACACCTTC

v_gene: TRBV6-1
d_gene: -
abundance: -
j_gene: TRBJ2-5
CDR3aa: CASSGQGRLETQYF
CDR3nt: TGTGCCAGCAGTGGCCAGGGGCGGTTAGAGACCCAGTACTTC

v_gene: TRBV12-3/TRBV12-4
d_gene: TRBD1
abundance: few
j_gene: TRBJ1-1
CDR3aa: CASSFGPGRGQAGTEAFF
CDR3nt: TGTGCCAGCAGTTTCGGCCCAGGCAGGGGGCAAGCGGGCACTGAAGCTTTCTTT

v_gene: TRBV28
d_gene: TRBD2
abundance: -
j_gene: TRBJ2-1
CDR3aa: CASSRAGVETGDNEQFF
CDR3nt: TGTGCCAGCAGTCGAGCGGGAGTTGAAACCGGGGACAATGAGCAGTTCTTC

v_gene: TRBV12-3/TRBV12-4
d_gene: TRBD2
abundance: few
j_gene: TRBJ2-2
CDR3aa: CASSSRAGVGELFF
CDR3nt: TGTGCCAGCAGTTCAAGAGCGGGGGTCGGGGAGCTGTTTTTT

v_gene: TRBV7-7
d_gene: -
abundance: few
j_gene: TRBJ2-1
CDR3aa: CASSFPVLAAVYNEQFF
CDR3nt: TGTGCCAGCAGCTTCCCGGTTTTGGCGGCCGTTTACAATGAGCAGTTCTTC

v_gene: TRBV5-1
d_gene: -
abundance: few
j_gene: TRBJ2-2
CDR3aa: CASSPGDSATGELFF
CDR3nt: TGCGCCAGCAGCCCGGGGGACAGTGCGACCGGGGAGCTGTTTTTT

v_gene: TRBV7-7
d_gene: -
abundance: many
j_gene: TRBJ2-6
CDR3aa: CASSLGGAGANVLTF
CDR3nt: TGTGCCAGCAGCTTAGGGGGAGCTGGGGCCAACGTCCTGACTTTC

v_gene: TRBV30
d_gene: -
abundance: -
j_gene: TRBJ1-1
CDR3aa: CAWSVQGGMNTEAFF
CDR3nt: TGTGCCTGGAGTGTACAAGGGGGGATGAACACTGAAGCTTTCTTT

v_gene: TRBV9
d_gene: -
abundance: few
j_gene: TRBJ2-2
CDR3aa: CASSVVPGLANTGELFF
CDR3nt: TGTGCCAGCAGCGTAGTTCCGGGCCTCGCGAACACCGGGGAGCTGTTTTTT

v_gene: TRBV2
d_gene: TRBD2
abundance: few
j_gene: TRBJ2-7
CDR3aa: CASSVGGGEQYF
CDR3nt: TGTGCCAGCAGTGTCGGCGGGGGGGAGCAGTACTTC

v_gene: TRBV5-5
d_gene: -
abundance: few
j_gene: TRBJ1-5
CDR3aa: CASSFRPLTGINQPQHF
CDR3nt: TGTGCCAGCAGCTTTCGCCCACTTACAGGGATAAATCAGCCCCAGCATTTT

v_gene: TRBV4-3
d_gene: -
abundance: few
j_gene: TRBJ2-6
CDR3aa: CASSQALFRSGANVLTF
CDR3nt: TGCGCCAGCAGCCAAGCCCTTTTCCGCTCTGGGGCCAACGTCCTGACTTTC

v_gene: TRBV5-1
d_gene: -
abundance: many
j_gene: TRBJ2-7
CDR3aa: CASSPEGGYTGEQYF
CDR3nt: TGCGCCAGCAGTCCGGAGGGGGGGTATACGGGCGAGCAGTACTTC

v_gene: TRBV4-1
d_gene: -
abundance: -
j_gene: TRBJ2-5
CDR3aa: CASSQEIGGSGIIGETQYF
CDR3nt: TGCGCCAGCAGCCAGGAGATTGGAGGTAGCGGAATCATTGGGGAGACCCAGTACTTC

v_gene: TRBV7-9
d_gene: TRBD2
abundance: few
j_gene: TRBJ2-5
CDR3aa: CASIPLAEQETQYF
CDR3nt: TGTGCCAGCATCCCTCTAGCGGAACAAGAGACCCAGTACTTC

v_gene: TRBV10-2
d_gene: -
abundance: few
j_gene: TRBJ2-1
CDR3aa: CASSESRRGLAAYNEQFF
CDR3nt: TGCGCCAGCAGTGAGTCCCGGCGAGGGCTCGCCGCCTACAATGAGCAGTTCTTC

v_gene: TRBV4-2
d_gene: -
abundance: -
j_gene: TRBJ2-3
CDR3aa: CASSQDLKRLDTQYF
CDR3nt: TGTGCCAGCAGCCAAGATTTGAAGCGACTAGATACGCAGTATTTT

v_gene: TRBV29-1
d_gene: -
abundance: -
j_gene: TRBJ1-3
CDR3aa: CSVFTAAGNTIYF
CDR3nt: TGCAGCGTTTTCACTGCGGCTGGAAACACCATATATTTT

v_gene: TRBV7-2
d_gene: -
abundance: many
j_gene: TRBJ2-7
CDR3aa: CASSPGTYSTYEQYF
CDR3nt: TGTGCCAGCAGCCCAGGGACTTATTCCACCTACGAGCAGTACTTC

v_gene: TRBV9
d_gene: -
abundance: -
j_gene: TRBJ2-3
CDR3aa: CASSVAPGPSTDTQYF
CDR3nt: TGTGCCAGCAGCGTAGCTCCCGGCCCTAGCACAGATACGCAGTATTTT

v_gene: TRBV19
d_gene: -
abundance: -
j_gene: TRBJ1-2
CDR3aa: CASSILEAGTHGYTF
CDR3nt: TGTGCCAGTAGTATCTTGGAAGCAGGGACTCATGGCTACACCTTC

v_gene: TRBV12-3/TRBV12-4
d_gene: -
abundance: few
j_gene: TRBJ1-6
CDR3aa: CASSLGASYNSPLHF
CDR3nt: TGTGCCAGCAGTTTGGGGGCCTCCTATAATTCACCCCTCCACTTT

v_gene: TRBV19
d_gene: TRBD1
abundance: few
j_gene: TRBJ1-1
CDR3aa: CASSWDRGTEAFF
CDR3nt: TGTGCCAGTAGTTGGGACAGGGGGACTGAAGCTTTCTTT

v_gene: TRBV2
d_gene: TRBD2
abundance: -
j_gene: TRBJ2-2
CDR3aa: CASRPGLGFTGELFF
CDR3nt: TGTGCCAGCCGCCCGGGACTAGGTTTCACCGGGGAGCTGTTTTTT

v_gene: TRBV5-1
d_gene: TRBD2
abundance: -
j_gene: TRBJ2-1
CDR3aa: CASSPSGRVDEQFF
CDR3nt: TGCGCCAGCAGCCCCAGCGGGAGGGTCGATGAGCAGTTCTTC

v_gene: TRBV29-1
d_gene: TRBD2
abundance: many
j_gene: TRBJ2-7
CDR3aa: CSVDLAGDYEQYF
CDR3nt: TGCAGCGTTGACTTAGCGGGAGACTACGAGCAGTACTTC

v_gene: TRBV7-6
d_gene: TRBD1
abundance: many
j_gene: TRBJ2-7
CDR3aa: CASSFGDSSYEQYF
CDR3nt: TGTGCCAGCAGCTTCGGGGACAGCTCCTACGAGCAGTACTTC

v_gene: TRBV29-1
d_gene: TRBD1
abundance: -
j_gene: TRBJ2-7
CDR3aa: CSVESGQGNYEQYF
CDR3nt: TGCAGCGTTGAGTCAGGACAGGGGAACTACGAGCAGTACTTC